This note documents a single T cell receptor beta chain sequence. One end of the junction fails to match germline, which may point to a read error. The sample is drawn from a study of cytomegalovirus exposure and HLA in healthy donors. Germline values: CDR1 SSHAT, CDR2 FNYEAQ (reference sequence). The CDR3 is 14 amino acids. The primer mix had 60 Vbeta and 13 Jbeta primers. Measured with immunoSEQ multiplex PCR; TCRdb has only the in-frame clones, and not every one. The sample includes about 180,000 clones, about 80% of them seen just once. This receptor was identified in a woman between 50 and 59 years old in good health and CMV-seropositive. Sequencing was carried out using PBMCs. The J gene is TRBJ2-1, the V gene TRBV7-7; 8 bases fit TRBD2. CDR3 DNA sequence: TGTGCTAGCAGCCGAGGACTAGCCCCCAATGAGCAGTTCTTC. The encoded protein is CASSRGLAPNEQFF.